What follows describes a single T cell receptor beta chain. Antigen unknown. The study drew its donors from healthy HIV-negative adults without recent acute infections or vaccinations. Unsorted samples, those not sorted, used some 90 million PBMCs for genomic DNA. These data belong to a study of shared clonotypes between healthy human individuals. Study-wide findings and caveats: Blood was the sole source, and tissue repertoires probably differ.

Deep level was the assay's run setting. This table comes from immunoSEQ multiplex PCR, and its TCRdb copy is limited to in-frame clones, with some not included. The sample lists hundreds of thousands of clones; around three quarters were seen once. What was sequenced was PBMCs. This receptor was obtained from a middle-aged woman in good health. Some clones in this sample may be carry-over from other donors' samples.

CDR3 region: CAWSVRGDGGYTF. CDR3 DNA: TGTGCCTGGAGTGTCCGAGGAGACGGGGGCTACACCTTC. The chain carries TRBV30 and TRBJ1-2; D gene ambiguous. Trimming shortened V by 0 bases and J by 8 bases, and 13 bases separated the two germline ends. The length of the CDR3 is 13 residues. The germline V gene encodes CDR1 GTSNPN and CDR2 SVGIG (reference sequence).